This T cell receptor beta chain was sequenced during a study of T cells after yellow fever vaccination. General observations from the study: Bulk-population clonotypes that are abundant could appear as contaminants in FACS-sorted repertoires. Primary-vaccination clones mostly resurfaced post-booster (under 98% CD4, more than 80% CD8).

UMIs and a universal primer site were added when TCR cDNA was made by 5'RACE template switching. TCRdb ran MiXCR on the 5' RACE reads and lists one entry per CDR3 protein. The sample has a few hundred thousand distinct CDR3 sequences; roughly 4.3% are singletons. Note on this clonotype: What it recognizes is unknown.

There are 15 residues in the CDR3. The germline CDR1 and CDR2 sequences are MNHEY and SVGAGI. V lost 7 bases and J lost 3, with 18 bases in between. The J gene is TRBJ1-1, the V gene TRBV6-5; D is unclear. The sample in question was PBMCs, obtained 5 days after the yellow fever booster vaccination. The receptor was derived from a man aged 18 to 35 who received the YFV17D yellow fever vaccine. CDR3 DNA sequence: TGTGCCAGCATTCCAAGCATCCGGGTAGACACTGAAGCTTTCTTT. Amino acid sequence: CASIPSIRVDTEAFF.